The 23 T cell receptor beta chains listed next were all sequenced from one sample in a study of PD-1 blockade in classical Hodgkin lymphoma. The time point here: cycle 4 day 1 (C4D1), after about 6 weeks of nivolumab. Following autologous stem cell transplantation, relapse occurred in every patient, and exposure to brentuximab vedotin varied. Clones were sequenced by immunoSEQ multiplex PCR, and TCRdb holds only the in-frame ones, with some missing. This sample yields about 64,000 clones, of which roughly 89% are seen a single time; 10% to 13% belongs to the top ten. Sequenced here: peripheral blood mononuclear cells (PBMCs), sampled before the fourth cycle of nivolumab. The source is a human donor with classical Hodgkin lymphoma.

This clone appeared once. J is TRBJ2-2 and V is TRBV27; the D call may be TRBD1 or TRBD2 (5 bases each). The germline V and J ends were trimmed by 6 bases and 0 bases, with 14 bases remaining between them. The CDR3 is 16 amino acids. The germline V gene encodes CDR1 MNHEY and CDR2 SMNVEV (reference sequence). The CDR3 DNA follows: TGTGCCAGCAGACGGGGTATGGGGGCGAACACCGGGGAGCTGTTTTTT. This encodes CASRRGMGANTGELFF.

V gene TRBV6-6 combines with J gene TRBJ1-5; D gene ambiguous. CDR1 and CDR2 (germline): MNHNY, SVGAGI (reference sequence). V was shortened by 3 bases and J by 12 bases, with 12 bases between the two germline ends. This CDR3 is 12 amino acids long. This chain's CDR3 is CASSYSLRYQHF. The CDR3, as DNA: TGTGCCAGCAGTTATAGTTTGCGGTACCAGCATTTT.

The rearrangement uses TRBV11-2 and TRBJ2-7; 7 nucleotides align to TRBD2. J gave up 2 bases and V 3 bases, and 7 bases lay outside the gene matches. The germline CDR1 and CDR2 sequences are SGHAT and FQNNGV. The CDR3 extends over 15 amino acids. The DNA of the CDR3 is TGTGCCAGCAGCTTGTCAACTAGCGCGACCTACGAGCAGTACTTC. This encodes CASSLSTSATYEQYF.

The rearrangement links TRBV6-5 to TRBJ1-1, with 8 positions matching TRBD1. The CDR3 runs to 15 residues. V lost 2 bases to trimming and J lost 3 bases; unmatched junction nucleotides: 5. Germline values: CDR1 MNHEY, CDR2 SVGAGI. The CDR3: CASSYKTGADTEAFF. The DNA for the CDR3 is TGTGCCAGCAGTTACAAGACAGGGGCGGACACTGAAGCTTTCTTT.

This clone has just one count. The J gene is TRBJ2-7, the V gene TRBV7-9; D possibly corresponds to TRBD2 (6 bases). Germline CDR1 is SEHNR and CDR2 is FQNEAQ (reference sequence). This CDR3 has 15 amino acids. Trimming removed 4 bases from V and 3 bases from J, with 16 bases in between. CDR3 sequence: CASSSREWGVYEQYF. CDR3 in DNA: TGTGCCAGCAGCTCCAGGGAATGGGGGGTCTACGAGCAGTACTTC.

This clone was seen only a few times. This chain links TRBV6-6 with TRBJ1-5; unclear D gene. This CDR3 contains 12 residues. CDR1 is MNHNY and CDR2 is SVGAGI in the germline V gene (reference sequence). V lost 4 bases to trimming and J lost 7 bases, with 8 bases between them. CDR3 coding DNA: TGTGCCAGCAGTTCCTTACAGCAGCCCCAGCATTTT. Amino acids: CASSSLQQPQHF.

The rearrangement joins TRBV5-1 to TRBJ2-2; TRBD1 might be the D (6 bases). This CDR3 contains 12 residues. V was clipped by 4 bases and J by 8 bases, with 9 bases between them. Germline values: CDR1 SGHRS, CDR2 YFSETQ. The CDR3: CASSPGTGELFF. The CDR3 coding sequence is TGCGCCAGCAGCCCCGGGACAGGGGAGCTGTTTTTT.

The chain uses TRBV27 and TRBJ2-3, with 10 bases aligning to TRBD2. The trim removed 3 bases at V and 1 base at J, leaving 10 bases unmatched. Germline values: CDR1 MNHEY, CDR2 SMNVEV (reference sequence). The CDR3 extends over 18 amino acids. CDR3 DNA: TGTGCCAGCAGTTTTAAGCGGGGGGGCTTAGGTGGCACAGATACGCAGTATTTT. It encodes CASSFKRGGLGGTDTQYF.

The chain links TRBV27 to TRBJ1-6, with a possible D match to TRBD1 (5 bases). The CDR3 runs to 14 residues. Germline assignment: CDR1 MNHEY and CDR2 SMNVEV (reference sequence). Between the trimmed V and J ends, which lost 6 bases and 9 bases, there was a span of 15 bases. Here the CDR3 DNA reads TGTGCCAGCAGGGGGAGTAGGGGAGGTTCACCCCTCCACTTT. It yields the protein CASRGSRGGSPLHF.

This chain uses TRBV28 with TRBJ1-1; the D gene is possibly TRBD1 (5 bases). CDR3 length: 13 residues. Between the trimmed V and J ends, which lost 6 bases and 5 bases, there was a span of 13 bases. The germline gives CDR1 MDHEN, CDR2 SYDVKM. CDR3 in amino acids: CASSFRVVTEAFF. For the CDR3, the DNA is TGTGCCAGCAGCTTCAGGGTAGTGACTGAAGCTTTCTTT.

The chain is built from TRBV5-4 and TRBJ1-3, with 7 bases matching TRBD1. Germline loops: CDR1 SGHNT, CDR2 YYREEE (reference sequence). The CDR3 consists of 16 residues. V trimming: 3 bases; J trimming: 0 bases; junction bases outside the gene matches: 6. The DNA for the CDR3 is TGTGCCAGCAGCTCCGGGACAGTAAACTCTGGAAACACCATATATTTT. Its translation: CASSSGTVNSGNTIYF.

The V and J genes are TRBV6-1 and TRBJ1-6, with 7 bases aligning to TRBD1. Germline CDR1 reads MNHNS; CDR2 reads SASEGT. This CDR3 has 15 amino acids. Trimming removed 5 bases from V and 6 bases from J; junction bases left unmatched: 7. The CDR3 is CASSTTGSGNSPLHF. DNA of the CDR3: TGTGCCAGCAGTACGACAGGGTCTGGTAATTCACCCCTCCACTTT.

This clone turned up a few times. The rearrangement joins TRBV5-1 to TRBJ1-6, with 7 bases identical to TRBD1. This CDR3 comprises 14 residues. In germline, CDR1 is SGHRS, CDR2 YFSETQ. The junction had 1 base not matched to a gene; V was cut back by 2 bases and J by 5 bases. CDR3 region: CASSFGTDNSPLHF. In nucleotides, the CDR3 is TGCGCCAGCAGCTTCGGGACAGATAATTCACCCCTCCACTTT. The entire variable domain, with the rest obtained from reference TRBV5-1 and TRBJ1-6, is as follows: KAGVTQTPRYLIKTRGQQVTLSCSPISGHRSVSWYQQTPGQGLQFLFEYFSETQRNKGNFPGRFSGRQFSNSRSEMNVSTLELGDSALYLCASSFGTDNSPLHFGNGTRLTVT.

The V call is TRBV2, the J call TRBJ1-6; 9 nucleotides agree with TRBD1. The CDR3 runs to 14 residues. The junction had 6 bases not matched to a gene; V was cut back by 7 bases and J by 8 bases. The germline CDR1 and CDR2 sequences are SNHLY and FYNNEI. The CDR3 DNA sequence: TGTGCCAGCAAGTGGGACAGGGACTATTCACCCCTCCACTTT. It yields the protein CASKWDRDYSPLHF.

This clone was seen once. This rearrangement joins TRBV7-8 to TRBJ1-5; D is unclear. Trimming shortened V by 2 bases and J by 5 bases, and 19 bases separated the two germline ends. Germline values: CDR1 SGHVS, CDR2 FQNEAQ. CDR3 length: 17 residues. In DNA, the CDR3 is TGTGCCAGCAGCTTAAATTCGGCAGGTTTCGGCGATCAGCCCCAGCATTTT. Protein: CASSLNSAGFGDQPQHF.

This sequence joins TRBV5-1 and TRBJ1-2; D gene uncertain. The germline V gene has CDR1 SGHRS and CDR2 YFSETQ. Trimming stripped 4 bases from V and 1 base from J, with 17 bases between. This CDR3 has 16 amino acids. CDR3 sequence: CASSHTTTGRNYGYTF. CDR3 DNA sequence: TGCGCCAGCAGCCACACAACGACGGGCCGTAACTATGGCTACACCTTC.

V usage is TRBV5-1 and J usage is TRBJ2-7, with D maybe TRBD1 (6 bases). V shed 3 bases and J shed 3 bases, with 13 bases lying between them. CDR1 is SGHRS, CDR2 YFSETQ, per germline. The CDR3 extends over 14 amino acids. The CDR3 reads CASSSTGKHYEQYF. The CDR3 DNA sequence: TGCGCCAGCAGCTCTACAGGGAAACACTACGAGCAGTACTTC.

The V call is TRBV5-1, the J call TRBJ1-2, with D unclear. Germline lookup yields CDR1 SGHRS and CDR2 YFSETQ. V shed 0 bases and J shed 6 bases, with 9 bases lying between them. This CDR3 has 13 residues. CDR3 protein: CASSLEGLNGYTF. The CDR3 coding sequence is TGCGCCAGCAGCTTGGAGGGTTTGAATGGCTACACCTTC.

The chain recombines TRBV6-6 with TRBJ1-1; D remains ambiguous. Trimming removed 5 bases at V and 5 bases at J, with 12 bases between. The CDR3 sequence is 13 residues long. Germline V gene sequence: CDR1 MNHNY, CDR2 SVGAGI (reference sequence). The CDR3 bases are TGTGCCAGCAGTGACATTACAGCGACTGAAGCTTTCTTT. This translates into CASSDITATEAFF.

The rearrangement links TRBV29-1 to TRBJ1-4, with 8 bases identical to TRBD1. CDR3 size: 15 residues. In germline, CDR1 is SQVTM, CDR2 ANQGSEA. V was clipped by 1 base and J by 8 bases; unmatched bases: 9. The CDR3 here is CSVEVPRTGTEKLFF. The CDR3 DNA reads TGCAGCGTTGAAGTTCCTAGGACAGGGACGGAAAAACTGTTTTTT. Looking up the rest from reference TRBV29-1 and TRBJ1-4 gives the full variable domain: SAVISQKPSRDICQRGTSLTIQCQVDSQVTMMFWYRQQPGQSLTLIATANQGSEATYESGFVIDKFPISRPNLTFSTLTVSNMSPEDSSIYLCSVEVPRTGTEKLFFGSGTQLSVL.

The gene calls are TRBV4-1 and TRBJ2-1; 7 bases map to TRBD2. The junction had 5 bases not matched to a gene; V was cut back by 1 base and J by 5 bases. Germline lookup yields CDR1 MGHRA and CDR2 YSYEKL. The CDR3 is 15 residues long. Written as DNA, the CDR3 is TGCGCCAGCAGCCAAGGGAGCGGGGTCAACAATGAGCAGTTCTTC. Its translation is CASSQGSGVNNEQFF.

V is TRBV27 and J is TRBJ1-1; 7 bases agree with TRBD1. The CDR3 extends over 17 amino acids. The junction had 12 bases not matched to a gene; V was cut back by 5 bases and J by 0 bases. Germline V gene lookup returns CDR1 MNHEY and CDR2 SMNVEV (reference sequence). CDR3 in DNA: TGTGCCAGCAGTGACCCACAGGGGCGCGGCATGAACACTGAAGCTTTCTTT. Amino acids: CASSDPQGRGMNTEAFF.

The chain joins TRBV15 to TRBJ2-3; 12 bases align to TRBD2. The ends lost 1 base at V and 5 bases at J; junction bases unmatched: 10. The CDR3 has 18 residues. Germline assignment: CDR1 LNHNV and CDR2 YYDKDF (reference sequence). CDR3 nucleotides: TGTGCCACCAGCAGAGTGCTAGCGGGGGGGGCAGTGGTAGATACGCAGTATTTT. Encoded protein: CATSRVLAGGAVVDTQYF.